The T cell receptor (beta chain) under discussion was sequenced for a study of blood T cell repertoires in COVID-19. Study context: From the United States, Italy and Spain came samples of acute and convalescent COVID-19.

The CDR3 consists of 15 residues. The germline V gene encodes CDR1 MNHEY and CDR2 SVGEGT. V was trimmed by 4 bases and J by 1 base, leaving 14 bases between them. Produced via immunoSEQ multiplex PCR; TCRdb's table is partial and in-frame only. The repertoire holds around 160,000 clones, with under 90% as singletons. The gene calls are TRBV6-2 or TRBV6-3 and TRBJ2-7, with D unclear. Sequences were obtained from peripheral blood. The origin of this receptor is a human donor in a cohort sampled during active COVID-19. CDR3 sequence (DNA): TGTGCCAGCAGTTCCATCCCTCCGGTTTCCTACGAGCAGTACTTC. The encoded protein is CASSSIPPVSYEQYF.